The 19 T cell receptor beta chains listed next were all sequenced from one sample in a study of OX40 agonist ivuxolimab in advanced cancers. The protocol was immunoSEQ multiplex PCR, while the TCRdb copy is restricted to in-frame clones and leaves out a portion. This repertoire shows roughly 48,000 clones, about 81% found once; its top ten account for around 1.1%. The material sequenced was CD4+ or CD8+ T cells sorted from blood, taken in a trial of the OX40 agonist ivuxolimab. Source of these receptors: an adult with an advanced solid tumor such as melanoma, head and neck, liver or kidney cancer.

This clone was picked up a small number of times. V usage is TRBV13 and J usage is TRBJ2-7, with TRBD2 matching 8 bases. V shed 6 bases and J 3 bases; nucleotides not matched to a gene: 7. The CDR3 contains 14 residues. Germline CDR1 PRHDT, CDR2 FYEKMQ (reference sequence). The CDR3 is CASRSSGGRYEQYF. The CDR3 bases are TGTGCCAGCAGATCCTCGGGAGGGCGCTACGAGCAGTACTTC.

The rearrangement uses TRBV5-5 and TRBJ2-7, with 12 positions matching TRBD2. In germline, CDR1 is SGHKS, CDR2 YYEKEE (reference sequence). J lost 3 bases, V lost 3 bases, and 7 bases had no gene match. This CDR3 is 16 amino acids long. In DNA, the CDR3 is TGTGCCAGCAGCTCCCGGGAGACTAGCGGGAGCTACGAGCAGTACTTC. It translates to CASSSRETSGSYEQYF. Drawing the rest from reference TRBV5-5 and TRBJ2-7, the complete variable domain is DAGVTQSPTHLIKTRGQQVTLRCSPISGHKSVSWYQQVLGQGPQFIFQYYEKEERGRGNFPDRFSARQFPNYSSELNVNALLLGDSALYLCASSSRETSGSYEQYFGPGTRLTVT.

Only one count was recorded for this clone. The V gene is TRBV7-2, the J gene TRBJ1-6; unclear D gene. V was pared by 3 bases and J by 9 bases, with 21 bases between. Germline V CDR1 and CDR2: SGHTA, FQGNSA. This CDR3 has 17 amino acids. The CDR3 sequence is CASSFSGRTLGGSPLHF. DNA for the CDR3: TGTGCCAGCAGCTTTTCCGGACGGACCCTTGGCGGTTCACCCCTCCACTTT.

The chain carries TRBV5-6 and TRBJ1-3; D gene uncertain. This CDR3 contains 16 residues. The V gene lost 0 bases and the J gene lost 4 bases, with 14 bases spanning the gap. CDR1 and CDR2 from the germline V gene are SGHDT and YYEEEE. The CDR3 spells CASSLDTSPRGNTIYF. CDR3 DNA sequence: TGTGCCAGCAGCTTGGATACTTCTCCACGAGGAAACACCATATATTTT. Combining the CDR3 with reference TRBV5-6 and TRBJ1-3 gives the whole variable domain DAGVTQSPTHLIKTRGQQVTLRCSPKSGHDTVSWYQQALGQGPQFIFQYYEEEERQRGNFPDRFSGHQFPNYSSELNVNALLLGDSALYLCASSLDTSPRGNTIYFGEGSWLTVV.

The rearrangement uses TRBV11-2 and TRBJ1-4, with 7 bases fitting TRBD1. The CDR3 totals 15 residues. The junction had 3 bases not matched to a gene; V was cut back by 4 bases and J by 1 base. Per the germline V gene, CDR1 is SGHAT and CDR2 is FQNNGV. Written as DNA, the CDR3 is TGTGCCAGCAGCTCTTACAGGGGAACTAATGAAAAACTGTTTTTT. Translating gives CASSSYRGTNEKLFF.

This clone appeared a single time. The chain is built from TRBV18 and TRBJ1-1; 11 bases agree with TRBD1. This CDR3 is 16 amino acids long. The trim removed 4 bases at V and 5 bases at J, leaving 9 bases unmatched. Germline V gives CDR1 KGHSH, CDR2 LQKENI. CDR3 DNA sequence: TGTGCCAGCTCACGGGACAGGGGGAGAGGCTATACTGAAGCTTTCTTT. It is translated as CASSRDRGRGYTEAFF.

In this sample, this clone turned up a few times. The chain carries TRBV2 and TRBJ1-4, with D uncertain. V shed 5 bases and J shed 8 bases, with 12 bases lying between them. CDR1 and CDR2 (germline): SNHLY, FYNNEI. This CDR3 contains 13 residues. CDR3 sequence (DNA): TGTGCCAGCAGTTCACCGAACGTGGAAAAACTGTTTTTT. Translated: CASSSPNVEKLFF. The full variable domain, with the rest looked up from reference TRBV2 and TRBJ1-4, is EPEVTQTPSHQVTQMGQEVILRCVPISNHLYFYWYRQILGQKVEFLVSFYNNEISEKSEIFDDQFSVERPDGSNFTLKIRSTKLEDSAMYFCASSSPNVEKLFFGSGTQLSVL.

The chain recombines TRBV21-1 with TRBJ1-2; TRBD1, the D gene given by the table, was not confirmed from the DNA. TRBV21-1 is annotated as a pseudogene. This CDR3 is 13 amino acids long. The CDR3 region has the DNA TGTGCCAGCAGCCTTGACAGGGTCTATGGCTACACCTTC. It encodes CASSLDRVYGYTF.

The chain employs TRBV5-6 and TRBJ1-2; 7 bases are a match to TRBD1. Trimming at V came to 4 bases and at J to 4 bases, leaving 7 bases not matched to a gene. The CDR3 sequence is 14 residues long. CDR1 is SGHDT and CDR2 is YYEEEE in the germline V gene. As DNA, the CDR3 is TGTGCCAGCAGCAGACAGGGACTACGCTATGGCTACACCTTC. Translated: CASSRQGLRYGYTF.

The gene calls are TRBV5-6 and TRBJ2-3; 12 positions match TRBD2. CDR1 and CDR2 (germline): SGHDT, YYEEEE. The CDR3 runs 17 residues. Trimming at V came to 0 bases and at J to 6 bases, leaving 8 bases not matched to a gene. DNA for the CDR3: TGTGCCAGCAGCTTGGCCGGGACTAGCGGGTACACCGATACGCAGTATTTT. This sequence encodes CASSLAGTSGYTDTQYF.

DNA for the CDR3: TGTGCCACCTCCATGAACACTGAAGCTTTCTTT. Protein product: CATSMNTEAFF. This chain connects TRBV6-1 to TRBJ1-1; D not certain. The CDR3 runs to 11 residues. Germline values: CDR1 MNHNS, CDR2 SASEGT. The V gene lost 10 bases and the J gene lost 0 bases, with 6 bases spanning the gap.

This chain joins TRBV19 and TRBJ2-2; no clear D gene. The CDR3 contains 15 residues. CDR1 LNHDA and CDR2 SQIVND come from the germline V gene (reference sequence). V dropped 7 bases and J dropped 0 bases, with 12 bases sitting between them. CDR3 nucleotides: TGTGCCAGTAAGGATCACCTCGCGAACACCGGGGAGCTGTTTTTT. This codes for CASKDHLANTGELFF. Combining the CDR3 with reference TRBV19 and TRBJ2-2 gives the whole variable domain DGGITQSPKYLFRKEGQNVTLSCEQNLNHDAMYWYRQDPGQGLRLIYYSQIVNDFQKGDIAEGYSVSREKKESFPLTVTSAQKNPTAFYLCASKDHLANTGELFFGEGSRLTVL.

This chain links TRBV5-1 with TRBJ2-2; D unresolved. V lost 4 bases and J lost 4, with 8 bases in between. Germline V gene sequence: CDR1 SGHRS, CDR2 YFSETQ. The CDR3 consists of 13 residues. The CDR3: CASSLTFTGELFF. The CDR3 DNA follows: TGCGCCAGCAGCCTGACATTCACCGGGGAGCTGTTTTTT.

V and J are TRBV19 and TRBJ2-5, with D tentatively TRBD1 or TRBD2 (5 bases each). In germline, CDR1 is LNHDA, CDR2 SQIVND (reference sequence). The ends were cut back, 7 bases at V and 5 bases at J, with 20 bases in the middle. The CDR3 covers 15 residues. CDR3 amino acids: CASTQGVSLQETQYF. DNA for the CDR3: TGTGCCAGTACTCAGGGAGTCTCTCTGCAGGAGACCCAGTACTTC.

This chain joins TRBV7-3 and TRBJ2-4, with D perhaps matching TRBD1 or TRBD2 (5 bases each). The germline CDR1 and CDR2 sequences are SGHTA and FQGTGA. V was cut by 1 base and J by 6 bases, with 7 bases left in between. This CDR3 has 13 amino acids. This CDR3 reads CASSLSGGNIQYF. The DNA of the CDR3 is TGTGCCAGCAGCTTAAGTGGGGGAAACATTCAGTACTTC.

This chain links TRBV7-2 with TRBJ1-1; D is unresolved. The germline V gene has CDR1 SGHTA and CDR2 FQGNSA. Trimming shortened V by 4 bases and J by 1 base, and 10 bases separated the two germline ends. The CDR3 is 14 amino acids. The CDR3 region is CASSSSLRNTEAFF. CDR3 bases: TGTGCCAGCAGCTCTTCATTAAGGAACACTGAAGCTTTCTTT.

The chain's CDR3 is CASSADRDTEAFF. The DNA for the CDR3 is TGTGCCAGTAGTGCCGACAGGGACACTGAAGCTTTCTTT. The chain is built from TRBV19 and TRBJ1-1, with 7 positions matching TRBD1. The ends lost 5 bases at V and 3 bases at J; junction bases unmatched: 3. CDR3 length: 13 residues. Germline-derived CDR1 and CDR2 are LNHDA and SQIVND (reference sequence).

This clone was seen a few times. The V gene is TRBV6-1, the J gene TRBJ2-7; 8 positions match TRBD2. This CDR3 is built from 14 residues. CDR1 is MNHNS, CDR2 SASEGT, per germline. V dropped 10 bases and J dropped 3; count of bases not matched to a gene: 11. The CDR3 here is CATSGGLGGYEQYF. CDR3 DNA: TGTGCCACCTCGGGGGGACTAGGAGGCTACGAGCAGTACTTC.

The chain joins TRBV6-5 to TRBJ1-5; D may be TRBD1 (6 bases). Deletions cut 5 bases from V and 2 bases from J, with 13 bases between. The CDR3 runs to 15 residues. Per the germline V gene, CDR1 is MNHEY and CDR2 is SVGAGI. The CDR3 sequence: CASSPRGARNQPQHF. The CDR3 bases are TGTGCCAGCAGTCCCCGGGGGGCGCGCAATCAGCCCCAGCATTTT.